The clone carrying this TCR beta chain was seen ten or more times. Trimming at V came to 1 base and at J to 2 bases, leaving 1 base not matched to a gene. The CDR3 has 15 residues. CDR1 is PRHDT, CDR2 FYEKMQ, per germline (reference sequence). These data come from a study of T cells in Graves' hyperthyroidism and ophthalmopathy. Amplification targeted TCR beta CDR3 regions from RNA transcripts. During a first-round RT-PCR of the TCR CDR3, the HTBI primer set was used. TCRdb recomputed calls from the multiplex PCR reads with MiXCR, one row per CDR3 protein. The sample holds 450,000 to 700,000 distinct CDR3 sequences, about half seen once.

This chain uses TRBV13 with TRBJ1-2; 10 bases map to TRBD1. Sample: peripheral blood or thyroid tissue (not recorded which). The sequence came from an adult woman with Graves' disease, either hyperthyroidism or ophthalmopathy (not recorded which). The CDR3 loop reads CASSLEGQGNYGYTF. The CDR3 DNA is TGTGCCAGCAGCTTAGAGGGACAGGGGAACTATGGCTACACCTTC.